This is a list of T cell receptor beta chains from one sample in a study of blood T cells in healthy people across ages. TCRdb called the 5' RACE reads again in MiXCR, with one record for every CDR3 protein. The sample consists of fewer than 950,000 distinct CDR3 sequences, approximately 35% of them appearing once. The sequenced sample consisted of blood. The source of these receptors is a man between 18 and 29 years old in good health. Both conserved end residues are trimmed from each CDR3. Rows may omit the clone size; those that give it use once, few, many or a size class.

abundance	v_gene	j_gene	CDR3aa
few	TRBV4-3	TRBJ1-5	ASSQDWRNQPQH
.	TRBV7-3	TRBJ2-3	ASRETSVGTDTQY
many	TRBV15	TRBJ2-1	ATSLWTGDEQF
.	TRBV4-3	TRBJ1-4	ASSQEDGWDRNEKLF
.	TRBV13	TRBJ2-3	ASSLGLADRTDTQY
many	TRBV7-7	TRBJ2-1	ASRYSGTITYNEQF
few	TRBV20-1	TRBJ1-2	SARRTNYGYT
few	TRBV5-4	TRBJ2-3	ASSLWGDEDITDTQY
.	TRBV12-3/TRBV12-4	TRBJ2-1	ASSLPAGGLYNEQF
few	TRBV9	TRBJ2-1	ASSVGGFSGRSSYNEQF
few	TRBV15	TRBJ1-6	ATSRDSGVGSPLH
many	TRBV20-1	TRBJ2-2	SAPLAGDTGELF
many	TRBV6-6	TRBJ2-5	ASSADSTDETQY